The 15 T cell receptor beta chains given below trace back to one sample, sequenced in a study of post-analysis software for immune sequencing data. Overall study results and limits: Roughly five TRBV segments, including TRBV5-6, TRBV5-1 and TRBV20-1, were more frequent in patients than controls.

Unique-molecular-identifier-tagged TCR beta cDNA libraries were used. Each CDR3 protein gets one entry after TCRdb re-called the PCR reads with MiXCR. The sample contains roughly 800,000 distinct CDR3 sequences, roughly 50% of which appear only once. Their antigens are not known. The sequencing input was blood. The receptor set was obtained from a girl aged 10 to 17 with multiple sclerosis.

This clonotype has more than one count but fewer than ten. The DNA for the CDR3 is TGCGCCAGCAGCCCTCGTGGCGGGAGACAAGAGACCCAGTACTTC. This translates into CASSPRGGRQETQYF. V gene TRBV5-1 combines with J gene TRBJ2-5; 7 bases match TRBD2. Trimming at V came to 4 bases and at J to 2 bases, leaving 8 bases not matched to a gene. Germline V lookup: CDR1 SGHRS, CDR2 YFSETQ. The CDR3 covers 15 residues.

This clonotype was counted a few times. The V and J genes are TRBV6-1 and TRBJ2-5; TRBD1 matches at 9 bases. V lost 3 bases, J lost 5 bases, and 16 bases stayed unmatched. Per the germline V gene, CDR1 is MNHNS and CDR2 is SASEGT. The CDR3 contains 18 residues. The CDR3 DNA sequence: TGTGCCAGCAGTGAGGTGATTCCAACAGGGGGCTACGGGGAGACCCAGTACTTC. Residues: CASSEVIPTGGYGETQYF.

This clonotype has just one count. V usage is TRBV11-2 and J usage is TRBJ2-1; D is possibly TRBD2 (5 bases). There are 12 residues in the CDR3. CDR1 is SGHAT and CDR2 is FQNNGV in the germline V gene. V lost 5 bases to trimming and J lost 10 bases, with 12 bases between them. The CDR3 nucleotides read TGTGCCAGCAGCGGCTACGGGGAGGAGCAGTTCTTC. The encoded protein is CASSGYGEEQFF.

The V and J genes are TRBV6-1 and TRBJ2-3; D is unresolved. The CDR3 covers 14 residues. Germline loops: CDR1 MNHNS, CDR2 SASEGT. Deletions cut 2 bases from V and 7 bases from J, with 13 bases between. The CDR3 here is CASSENNLRNTQYF. The CDR3 DNA sequence: TGTGCCAGCAGTGAAAACAACCTCCGGAATACGCAGTATTTT.

The genes are TRBV5-1 and TRBJ2-3; 10 bases are shared with TRBD2. Germline values: CDR1 SGHRS, CDR2 YFSETQ. Trimming at V came to 4 bases and at J to 4 bases, leaving 6 bases not matched to a gene. The CDR3 runs 15 residues. CDR3 in amino acids: CASSISGGASDTQYF. The CDR3 DNA is TGCGCCAGCAGCATAAGCGGGGGGGCTTCAGATACGCAGTATTTT. Full variable domain (rest looked up from reference TRBV5-1 and TRBJ2-3): KAGVTQTPRYLIKTRGQQVTLSCSPISGHRSVSWYQQTPGQGLQFLFEYFSETQRNKGNFPGRFSGRQFSNSRSEMNVSTLELGDSALYLCASSISGGASDTQYFGPGTRLTVL.

This clonotype was observed a handful of times. The chain has TRBV29-1 and TRBJ2-1; 7 bases line up with TRBD2. Germline V gene lookup returns CDR1 SQVTM and CDR2 ANQGSEA. V was clipped by 4 bases and J by 0 bases; unmatched bases: 9. The length of the CDR3 is 16 residues. The CDR3 nucleotides read TGCAGCGTTGGTGGGGGGGACCCAAGCTCCTACAATGAGCAGTTCTTC. This sequence encodes CSVGGGDPSSYNEQFF.

This chain uses TRBV5-1 with TRBJ2-7; no clear D gene. Trimming removed 0 bases from V and 3 bases from J, with 13 bases in between. Germline assignment: CDR1 SGHRS and CDR2 YFSETQ. There are 15 residues in the CDR3. This CDR3 reads CASSLASAAVYEQYF. CDR3 DNA: TGCGCCAGCAGCTTGGCCTCGGCGGCCGTCTACGAGCAGTACTTC.

This clonotype appeared a few times. The chain has TRBV10-3 and TRBJ1-2; D is unresolved. The germline V and J ends were trimmed by 2 bases and 5 bases, with 9 bases remaining between them. The CDR3 covers 13 residues. The V gene's germline CDR1 is ENHRY and CDR2 SYGVKD. CDR3 residues: CAISETVEYGYTF. The CDR3 nucleotides are TGTGCCATCAGTGAGACGGTGGAGTATGGCTACACCTTC.

The CDR3 here is CASSLTRGDSGKNIQYF. As DNA, the CDR3 is TGTGCCAGCAGCTTAACTCGTGGGGACTCGGGCAAAAACATTCAGTACTTC. The V call is TRBV7-9, the J call TRBJ2-4; a weak D match, TRBD2 (6 bases). Germline loops: CDR1 SEHNR, CDR2 FQNEAQ (reference sequence). V was trimmed by 2 bases and J by 3 bases, leaving 17 bases between them. The CDR3 is made up of 17 amino acids.

This clonotype occurred a few times. The genes are TRBV20-1 and TRBJ2-4, with TRBD2 matching over 14 bases. The ends lost 2 bases at V and 8 bases at J; junction bases unmatched: 11. The CDR3 totals 17 residues. Germline assignment: CDR1 DFQATT and CDR2 SNEGSKA (reference sequence). CDR3 nucleotide sequence: TGCAGTGCTAGACCACTTGGGACTAGCGGGGGCGGGGACATTCAGTACTTC. Its protein is CSARPLGTSGGGDIQYF.

Only a few counts were recorded for this clonotype. J is TRBJ2-7 and V is TRBV5-1; 10 positions agree with TRBD1. The better agreement between TRBJ2-5 and the DNA end casts doubt on the J call. Looked up from germline, CDR1 is SGHRS and CDR2 is YFSETQ. The CDR3 totals 13 residues. CDR3 amino acids: CASSAGQGSTQYF. In DNA, the CDR3 is TGCGCCAGCAGCGCGGGACAGGGGTCGACCCAGTACTTC.

The chain is built from TRBV7-9 and TRBJ2-7, with D perhaps TRBD2 (5 bases). The CDR3 contains 16 residues. V dropped 4 bases and J dropped 5 bases, with 21 bases sitting between them. Germline V gives CDR1 SEHNR, CDR2 FQNEAQ (reference sequence). The CDR3 here is CASSYPARGPADEQYF. CDR3 DNA: TGTGCCAGCAGCTACCCCGCCCGGGGTCCCGCGGACGAGCAGTACTTC.

The chain carries TRBV12-3 or TRBV12-4 and TRBJ2-3; 13 nucleotides agree with TRBD2. This CDR3 region has 17 residues. The V and J ends lost 6 bases and 4 bases, in that order; junction bases with no gene match: 10. The CDR3 here is CASRTYGTSGMADTQYF. CDR3 nucleotide sequence: TGTGCCAGCAGGACATACGGGACTAGCGGGATGGCAGATACGCAGTATTTT.

This clonotype was counted only a few times. CDR3 DNA sequence: TGCAGTGCCCGGAGAGCGGGCTCCGGCGAGACCCAGTACTTC. It codes for CSARRAGSGETQYF. This sequence joins TRBV20-1 and TRBJ2-5; a possible D gene is TRBD2 (6 bases). The CDR3 contains 14 residues. V dropped 6 bases and J dropped 5 bases, with 19 bases sitting between them. The germline V gene has CDR1 DFQATT and CDR2 SNEGSKA (reference sequence).

The chain combines TRBV6-6 with TRBJ2-7; D gene unclear. There are 14 residues in the CDR3. CDR1 is MNHNY, CDR2 SVGAGI, per germline (reference sequence). V was pared by 3 bases and J by 5 bases, with 14 bases between. This CDR3 is CASSYEVAPNEQYF. The CDR3 DNA reads TGTGCCAGCAGTTATGAGGTAGCCCCTAACGAGCAGTACTTC.